These 8 T cell receptor beta chains were all obtained from the same sample, sequenced in a study of shared clonotypes between healthy human individuals. Sequencing used immunoSEQ multiplex PCR; TCRdb keeps in-frame clones, though not all of them. Here the sample spans a few million clones, 85% to 95% being singletons. Material for sequencing was naive CD4+ T cells from PBMCs. Subset indicated: CD45RA+ positively selected. These receptors were collected from a young man in good health. Some clones in this sample may be carry-over from other donors' samples.

The chain couples TRBV9 to TRBJ2-1; possible D gene TRBD2, 5 bases. Per the germline V gene, CDR1 is SGDLS and CDR2 is YYNGEE. The germline V and J ends were trimmed by 6 bases and 8 bases, with 18 bases remaining between them. CDR3 size: 14 residues. CDR3: CASTEAALGDEQFF. In DNA, the CDR3 is TGTGCCAGCACCGAAGCGGCTTTGGGAGATGAGCAGTTCTTC.

The CDR3 sequence is CASTEPASGSYEQYF. CDR3 in DNA: TGTGCCAGCACCGAACCGGCTAGCGGGAGTTACGAGCAGTACTTC. This chain connects TRBV6-1 to TRBJ2-7; TRBD2 matches at 10 bases. Per the germline V gene, CDR1 is MNHNS and CDR2 is SASEGT. This CDR3 has 15 residues. V trimming: 7 bases; J trimming: 4 bases; junction bases outside the gene matches: 10.

The CDR3 region has the DNA TGTGCCAGCAGCTCCCCATTCGAGACCCAGTACTTC. Protein product: CASSSPFETQYF. The rearrangement uses TRBV7-2 and TRBJ2-5; D is unresolved. Germline-derived CDR1 and CDR2 are SGHTA and FQGNSA. The V gene lost 4 bases and the J gene lost 5 bases, with 8 bases spanning the gap. CDR3 size: 12 residues.

This rearrangement joins TRBV2 to TRBJ1-4; D might be TRBD1 (5 bases). Per the germline V gene, CDR1 is SNHLY and CDR2 is FYNNEI. V gave up 4 bases and J gave up 6 bases, with 9 bases separating them. The CDR3 spans 13 residues. This chain's CDR3 is CASSGQGYEKLFF. The CDR3 DNA reads TGTGCCAGCAGTGGCCAGGGTTATGAAAAACTGTTTTTT.

This rearrangement joins TRBV18 to TRBJ2-5; D call uncertain. The germline V gene encodes CDR1 KGHSH and CDR2 LQKENI. V was clipped by 1 base and J by 4 bases, with 10 bases between them. CDR3 length equals 14 residues. The DNA of the CDR3 is TGTGCCAGCTCACCACAATCCGGGTCAGAGACCCAGTACTTC. Translating gives CASSPQSGSETQYF.

This clone was found once. The V call is TRBV29-1, the J call TRBJ1-2, with 8 bases matching TRBD1. V shed 6 bases and J 6 bases; nucleotides not matched to a gene: 15. CDR1 SQVTM and CDR2 ANQGSEA come from the germline V gene. The CDR3 consists of 15 residues. The CDR3 spells CSVGPGTGLRDGYTF. The CDR3 nucleotides read TGCAGCGTAGGTCCCGGGACAGGTTTGAGAGATGGCTACACCTTC.

The rearrangement links TRBV7-2 to TRBJ2-7; D is unclear. The V end was cut by 1 base, the J end by 2 bases, with 12 bases between. This CDR3 contains 15 residues. Germline V lookup: CDR1 SGHTA, CDR2 FQGNSA. For the CDR3, the DNA is TGTGCCAGCAGCTTAGAGGCAGGTCATGCCTACGAGCAGTACTTC. Protein product: CASSLEAGHAYEQYF.

V and J are TRBV9 and TRBJ2-3; 9 bases match TRBD2. The junction had 6 bases not matched to a gene; V was cut back by 4 bases and J by 0 bases. Germline V gene lookup returns CDR1 SGDLS and CDR2 YYNGEE. The CDR3 runs to 16 residues. The CDR3 loop is CASSFRLADSTDTQYF. DNA of the CDR3: TGTGCCAGCAGCTTCAGACTAGCGGATAGCACAGATACGCAGTATTTT.